Below, 8 T cell receptor beta chains from the same sample are listed, as sequenced in a study of cytotoxic CD8 clonotypes in ibrutinib-treated CLL. Method: immunoSEQ multiplex PCR; TCRdb's copy keeps in-frame clones and lacks some. Found here are 150,000 to 250,000 clones, around three quarters of them singletons; the top ten hold about an eighth. The material sequenced was PBMCs, taken after 24 months of ibrutinib treatment. The receptors were sampled from a human donor with chronic lymphocytic leukemia.

The genes are TRBV19 and TRBJ1-4; the D is unclear. Germline V gene data show CDR1 as LNHDA and CDR2 as SQIVND (reference sequence). The CDR3 spans 13 residues. With 6 bases removed from V and 3 bases from J, the gap between germline ends came to 8 bases. In nucleotides, the CDR3 is TGTGCCAGTAGGGACTATTCTAATGAAAAACTGTTTTTT. Translation gives CASRDYSNEKLFF.

The V and J genes are TRBV5-1 and TRBJ2-1, with TRBD2 matching over 9 bases. This CDR3 contains 14 residues. Germline CDR1 reads SGHRS; CDR2 reads YFSETQ. The V and J ends lost 1 base and 10 bases, in that order; junction bases with no gene match: 6. The CDR3 region has the DNA TGCGCCAGCAGCTTGATAGCGGGAGTTGACGAGCAGTTCTTC. It codes for CASSLIAGVDEQFF.

The chain links TRBV15 to TRBJ2-4; TRBD1 matches 7 bases. J lost 6 bases, V lost 4 bases, and 9 bases had no gene match. This CDR3 comprises 15 residues. The germline V gene has CDR1 LNHNV and CDR2 YYDKDF (reference sequence). This chain's CDR3 is CATSIIRGTGNIQYF. DNA for the CDR3: TGTGCCACCAGCATAATCAGGGGGACGGGAAACATTCAGTACTTC.

There are a few counts of this clone. The genes are TRBV4-1 and TRBJ1-1; D is possibly TRBD1 (6 bases). The ends were cut back, 1 base at V and 2 bases at J, with 14 bases in the middle. The V gene's germline CDR1 is MGHRA and CDR2 YSYEKL. The CDR3 sequence is 16 residues long. CDR3 protein: CASSQGLWTANTEAFF. The CDR3 nucleotides are TGCGCCAGCAGCCAAGGTCTATGGACAGCAAACACTGAAGCTTTCTTT.

The chain joins TRBV10-2 to TRBJ2-7, with D uncertain. The CDR3 has 13 amino acids. Looked up from germline, CDR1 is WSHSY and CDR2 is SAAADI. V lost 3 bases and J 9 bases, leaving 15 bases between the germline ends. The CDR3 loop is CASSESHGYGQYF. The CDR3 DNA reads TGCGCCAGCAGTGAATCGCATGGGTATGGGCAGTACTTC.

This chain joins TRBV5-1 and TRBJ2-3, with TRBD2 identical over 7 bases. J lost 2 bases, V lost 4 bases, and 7 bases had no gene match. Germline CDR1 is SGHRS and CDR2 is YFSETQ. The CDR3 runs 15 residues. The CDR3 spells CASSVTSSYTDTQYF. The CDR3 nucleotides read TGCGCCAGCAGCGTGACTAGCTCTTACACAGATACGCAGTATTTT.

This clone was found once. This sequence joins TRBV5-6 and TRBJ2-7; 8 nucleotides match TRBD1. This CDR3 is 16 amino acids long. From germline, CDR1 is SGHDT and CDR2 YYEEEE. The V and J ends lost 4 bases and 3 bases, in that order; junction bases with no gene match: 12. CDR3 region: CASSTLISGTGYEQYF. The CDR3 region has the DNA TGTGCCAGCAGCACGCTCATCTCCGGGACAGGCTACGAGCAGTACTTC.

The sample holds a few counts of this clone. This chain links TRBV7-2 with TRBJ2-1; 16 positions agree with TRBD2. The J segment lost 5 bases and the V segment lost 4 bases, leaving 2 bases of the junction unmatched. The CDR3 has 16 residues. Germline-derived CDR1 and CDR2 are SGHTA and FQGNSA. In DNA form, the CDR3 reads TGTGCCAGCAGCTCGGGACTAGCGGGAGGGGACAATGAGCAGTTCTTC. Translating gives CASSSGLAGGDNEQFF.